The rows below give T cell receptor beta chains drawn from one sample of a study of early stage breast cancer tumors. The method was immunoSEQ multiplex PCR; TCRdb's version includes in-frame clones alone and lacks a portion of them. The sample has over 25,000 clones, 80% seen once. The sequenced sample consisted of blood. The receptors stem from a person in their sixties with breast cancer. Both conserved end residues are part of each CDR3. The order of the fields is clone size, J gene, D gene, V gene, CDR3 protein, CDR3 DNA. A D gene is named only where the DNA matches it firmly. Not every row has a clone size; where given, it reads once, few, many or a size class.

once	TRBJ1-1	.	TRBV30	CAWSLHRQVPEAFF	TGTGCCTGGAGCCTACATAGACAGGTCCCTGAAGCTTTCTTT
.	TRBJ2-5	.	TRBV6-6	CASSPGVQETQYF	TGTGCCAGCAGCCCAGGGGTCCAAGAGACCCAGTACTTC
.	TRBJ2-7	.	TRBV15	CATSREGGSSYEQYF	TGTGCCACCAGCAGAGAGGGGGGAAGCTCCTACGAGCAGTACTTC
.	TRBJ2-3	.	TRBV6-5	CASRLRPTDTQYF	TGTGCCAGCAGGCTCAGGCCCACAGATACGCAGTATTTT
few	TRBJ1-1	TRBD1	TRBV18	CASSRRTGANTEAFF	TGTGCCAGCTCACGACGGACAGGGGCCAACACTGAAGCTTTCTTT
.	TRBJ1-1	.	TRBV19	CASSVRWGGGTEAFF	TGTGCCAGTAGCGTGAGATGGGGCGGAGGGACTGAAGCTTTCTTT
.	TRBJ1-2	.	TRBV9	CASSSGGPEGYTF	TGTGCCAGCAGCTCCGGAGGGCCAGAGGGCTACACCTTC
once	TRBJ2-7	.	TRBV5-6	CASSPDRTYEQYF	TGTGCCAGCAGCCCGGACAGAACCTACGAGCAGTACTTC
.	TRBJ2-1	TRBD2	TRBV6-5	CASTLGTSTHNEQFF	TGTGCCAGCACCCTCGGGACTAGTACCCACAATGAGCAGTTCTTC
.	TRBJ2-7	TRBD2	TRBV7-2	CASSSVGSGPYEQYF	TGTGCCAGCAGCTCCGTAGGTAGCGGGCCCTACGAGCAGTACTTC
.	TRBJ2-5	TRBD2	TRBV6-6	CASSSGTIQETQYF	TGTGCCAGCAGCTCCGGGACTATCCAAGAGACCCAGTACTTC
.	TRBJ2-1	TRBD2	TRBV29-1	CSGRRREGRGEQFF	TGCAGCGGCCGTCGACGGGAGGGCCGTGGTGAGCAGTTCTTC
.	TRBJ1-3	.	TRBV28	CASSFYRAGNTIYF	TGTGCCAGCAGTTTTTACAGGGCCGGAAACACCATATATTTT
.	TRBJ2-1	TRBD2	TRBV30	CACPKLAGGPNEQFF	TGTGCCTGCCCCAAACTGGCGGGAGGGCCCAATGAGCAGTTCTTC
few	TRBJ2-2	.	TRBV5-6	CASRVNMGAGELFF	TGTGCCAGCAGGGTAAACATGGGAGCCGGGGAGCTGTTTTTT
.	TRBJ2-7	.	TRBV7-2	CASSWGLSSYEQYF	TGTGCCAGCAGCTGGGGACTGTCCTCCTACGAGCAGTACTTC
.	TRBJ1-2	.	TRBV9	CASSVVGRAVSYGYTF	TGTGCCAGCAGCGTAGTGGGCAGGGCTGTCAGCTATGGCTACACCTTC
.	TRBJ2-7	TRBD2	TRBV9	CASSVAGDYSYEQYF	TGTGCCAGCAGCGTAGCCGGGGACTACTCCTACGAGCAGTACTTC
.	TRBJ1-1	.	TRBV7-2	CASSQTPNTEAFF	TGTGCCAGCAGCCAGACACCCAACACTGAAGCTTTCTTT
.	TRBJ2-3	TRBD1	TRBV5-4	CASSPRTGPQGTQYF	TGTGCCAGCAGCCCCCGGACAGGTCCTCAGGGTACGCAGTATTTT
.	TRBJ2-7	TRBD1	TRBV29-1	CSTTGVNSYEQYF	TGCAGCACGACAGGGGTCAACTCCTACGAGCAGTACTTC
.	TRBJ1-4	.	TRBV9	CASSATGLTEKLFF	TGTGCCAGCAGCGCGACAGGCCTCACTGAAAAACTGTTTTTT
.	TRBJ2-1	TRBD2	TRBV11-1	CASSLESAGGSVEQFF	TGTGCCAGCAGCTTAGAATCAGCGGGAGGATCTGTAGAGCAGTTCTTC
.	TRBJ2-1	TRBD2	TRBV5-1	CASSLVAGAHNEQFF	TGCGCCAGCAGCTTAGTAGCGGGAGCCCACAATGAGCAGTTCTTC
.	TRBJ1-4	.	TRBV11-3	CASSLDPRGEEKLFF	TGTGCCAGCAGCTTAGATCCCAGGGGTGAAGAAAAACTGTTTTTT
.	TRBJ2-3	TRBD1	TRBV6-5	CASSSDRAGTQYF	TGTGCCAGCAGCTCGGACAGGGCTGGTACGCAGTATTTT
few	TRBJ2-7	TRBD1	TRBV19	CASSSTGWYEQYF	TGTGCCAGTAGTTCGACAGGGTGGTACGAGCAGTACTTC
.	TRBJ1-2	.	TRBV7-2	CASSLDNRGNYGYTF	TGTGCCAGCAGCTTAGATAATAGAGGGAACTATGGCTACACCTTC
.	TRBJ1-2	.	TRBV19	CASNRGAGIGYTF	TGTGCCAGTAATCGGGGGGCAGGGATCGGCTACACCTTC
.	TRBJ2-3	TRBD1	TRBV7-6	CASTLYSGGIDTQYF	TGTGCCAGCACCCTCTACTCAGGGGGAATAGATACGCAGTATTTT
.	TRBJ2-7	TRBD2	TRBV7-9	CASSWGTSGTSYEQYF	TGTGCCAGCAGCTGGGGGACTAGCGGGACCTCCTACGAGCAGTACTTC
.	TRBJ2-1	TRBD2	TRBV9	CASSVAALADNEQFF	TGTGCCAGCAGCGTAGCGGCGCTAGCGGACAATGAGCAGTTCTTC
.	TRBJ1-3	.	TRBV30	CAWGPGNTIYF	TGTGCCTGGGGCCCGGGAAACACCATATATTTT
.	TRBJ2-5	TRBD2	TRBV6-6	CASSFNGGRETQYF	TGTGCCAGCAGTTTTAACGGGGGGAGGGAGACCCAGTACTTC
.	TRBJ1-1	.	TRBV5-1	CASSLLENTEAFF	TGCGCCAGCAGCTTGTTAGAAAACACTGAAGCTTTCTTT
few	TRBJ1-5	.	TRBV2	CASSDGRRGQPQHF	TGTGCCAGCAGCGATGGGCGTCGAGGGCAGCCCCAGCATTTT
few	TRBJ1-2	.	TRBV6-1	CASSEVRTYGYTF	TGTGCCAGCAGTGAAGTACGGACTTATGGCTACACCTTC
once	TRBJ1-2	.	TRBV7-2	CASSSSTGTKRGYTF	TGTGCCAGCAGCTCCTCCACCGGGACAAAAAGAGGCTACACCTTC
once	TRBJ2-3	.	TRBV7-2	CASSSGWGQIQYF	TGTGCCAGCAGCTCCGGGTGGGGCCAAATCCAGTATTTT
.	TRBJ1-1	.	TRBV30	CAWSVRGYTEAFF	TGTGCCTGGAGTGTACGGGGTTACACTGAAGCTTTCTTT
.	TRBJ1-4	TRBD1	TRBV2	CASRATGDPWTNEKLFF	TGTGCCAGCAGAGCTACAGGGGATCCGTGGACTAATGAAAAACTGTTTTTT
.	TRBJ2-7	.	TRBV4-1	CASTPSGTFSYEQYF	TGCGCCAGCACTCCGTCGGGGACTTTCTCCTACGAGCAGTACTTC
.	TRBJ1-5	.	TRBV30	CAWSAGYSNQPQHF	TGTGCCTGGAGTGCAGGGTATAGCAATCAGCCCCAGCATTTT
.	TRBJ2-7	TRBD2	TRBV4-3	CASSLGGTSGSYEQYF	TGCGCCAGCAGCCTTGGGGGGACTAGCGGGAGTTACGAGCAGTACTTC
.	TRBJ2-7	TRBD1	TRBV7-9	CASSLVGRDSYEQYF	TGTGCCAGCAGCTTAGTCGGCCGGGACAGCTACGAGCAGTACTTC
.	TRBJ2-1	TRBD2	TRBV7-8	CASSSLGAGAGNEQFF	TGTGCCAGCAGCTCCCTGGGAGCGGGAGCAGGGAATGAGCAGTTCTTC
.	TRBJ1-2	.	TRBV30	CAWSVMAREVGYTF	TGTGCCTGGAGTGTTATGGCCAGGGAGGTTGGCTACACCTTC
.	TRBJ2-1	TRBD2	TRBV7-2	CASSLRGGSYNEQFF	TGTGCCAGCAGCTTACGGGGGGGCTCCTACAATGAGCAGTTCTTC
.	TRBJ1-3	TRBD1	TRBV30	CAWTPGQGAWNTIYF	TGTGCCTGGACACCGGGACAGGGGGCCTGGAACACCATATATTTT
.	TRBJ2-1	.	TRBV27	CASSGRLLEQFF	TGTGCCAGCAGCGGCAGACTTCTGGAGCAGTTCTTC
.	TRBJ1-2	.	TRBV11-2	CASSLSGIYGYTF	TGTGCCAGCAGCTTATCAGGGATCTATGGCTACACCTTC
once	TRBJ1-2	.	TRBV19	CASKDPGGYTF	TGTGCCAGTAAGGATCCCGGGGGCTACACCTTC
.	TRBJ2-7	TRBD1	TRBV7-6	CASSLDTGVNEQYF	TGTGCCAGCAGCTTAGATACAGGGGTCAACGAGCAGTACTTC